This TCR beta chain was identified in a study of cytomegalovirus exposure and HLA in healthy donors. Study as a whole: In an early release, HLA-typed donors contributed approximately 82 million unique TCR sequences.

PCR amplification relied on 60 Vbeta primers (plus 13 Jbeta primers). Libraries were prepared by immunoSEQ multiplex PCR; TCRdb keeps only in-frame clonotypes and omits some of them. The sample shows about 110,000 clones, about 80% of them seen only once. V lost 1 base and J lost 4; bases outside the gene matches: 4. In germline, CDR1 is MNHNS, CDR2 SASEGT. The CDR3 contains 15 residues. Remarks on this clone: What it binds is unknown.

Whole-study findings and limits: Rates of TCR association differed by HLA locus in a later analysis, with DRB1 highest and HLA-C lowest. Most TCR sequences were seen very rarely across donors, but some public TCRs occurred in many.

The specimen sequenced was PBMCs. The source is a man in his forties or fifties in good health and CMV-seropositive. The rearrangement links TRBV6-1 to TRBJ1-2; TRBD1 agrees at 9 bases. For the CDR3, the DNA is TGTGCCAGCAGTGAAGGGCGACAGGGGGTCTATGGCTACACCTTC. Its translation is CASSEGRQGVYGYTF.